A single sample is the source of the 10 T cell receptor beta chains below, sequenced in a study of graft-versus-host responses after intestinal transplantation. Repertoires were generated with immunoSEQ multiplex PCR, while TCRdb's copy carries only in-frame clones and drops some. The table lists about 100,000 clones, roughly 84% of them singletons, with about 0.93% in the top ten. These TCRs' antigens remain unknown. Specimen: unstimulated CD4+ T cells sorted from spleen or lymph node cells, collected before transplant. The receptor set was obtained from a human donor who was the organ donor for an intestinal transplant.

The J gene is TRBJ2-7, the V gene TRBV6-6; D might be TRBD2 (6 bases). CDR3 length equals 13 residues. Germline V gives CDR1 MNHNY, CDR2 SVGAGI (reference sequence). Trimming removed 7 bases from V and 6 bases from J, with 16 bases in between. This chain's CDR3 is CASKEGRTIEQYF. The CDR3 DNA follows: TGTGCCAGCAAGGAGGGAAGGACTATCGAGCAGTACTTC.

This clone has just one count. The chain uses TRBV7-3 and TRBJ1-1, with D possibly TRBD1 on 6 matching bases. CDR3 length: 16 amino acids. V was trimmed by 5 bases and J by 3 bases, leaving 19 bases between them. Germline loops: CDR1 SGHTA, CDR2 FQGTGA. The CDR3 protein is CASSPNNRAVDTEAFF. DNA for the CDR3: TGTGCCAGCAGCCCTAATAACAGGGCCGTCGACACTGAAGCTTTCTTT.

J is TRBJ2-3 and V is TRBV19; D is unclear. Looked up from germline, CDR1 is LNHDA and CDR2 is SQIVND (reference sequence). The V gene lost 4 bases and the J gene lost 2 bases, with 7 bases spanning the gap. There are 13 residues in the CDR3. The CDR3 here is CASSRRYTDTQYF. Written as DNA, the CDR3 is TGTGCCAGTAGTAGAAGGTACACAGATACGCAGTATTTT.

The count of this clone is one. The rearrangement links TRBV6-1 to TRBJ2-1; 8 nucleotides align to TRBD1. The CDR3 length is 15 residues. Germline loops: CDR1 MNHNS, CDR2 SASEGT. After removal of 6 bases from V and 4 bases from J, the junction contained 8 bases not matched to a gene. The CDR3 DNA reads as TGTGCCAGCAGGGTGACAGGGGCAGGGTACAATGAGCAGTTCTTC. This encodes CASRVTGAGYNEQFF.

The CDR3 DNA reads as TGTGCCAGCAGTTTCGCCAGGTTAAGCTCTGGGGCCAACGTCCTGACTTTC. Amino acids: CASSFARLSSGANVLTF. The rearrangement joins TRBV27 to TRBJ2-6; D remains unclear. V dropped 3 bases and J dropped 0 bases, with 12 bases sitting between them. Germline V CDR1 and CDR2: MNHEY, SMNVEV (reference sequence). The CDR3 covers 17 residues.

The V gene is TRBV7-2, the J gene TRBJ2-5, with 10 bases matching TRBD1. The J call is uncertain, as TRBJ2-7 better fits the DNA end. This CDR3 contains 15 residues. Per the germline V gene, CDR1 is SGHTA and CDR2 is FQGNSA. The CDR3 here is CASSSDRGRPYEQYF. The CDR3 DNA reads TGTGCCAGCAGCTCCGACAGGGGGCGACCCTACGAGCAGTACTTC.

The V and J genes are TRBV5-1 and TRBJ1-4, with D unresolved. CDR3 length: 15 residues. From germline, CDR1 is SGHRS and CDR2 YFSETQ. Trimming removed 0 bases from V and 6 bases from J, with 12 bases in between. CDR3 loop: CASSLAPGLDEKLFF. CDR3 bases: TGCGCCAGCAGCTTGGCCCCGGGTTTGGATGAAAAACTGTTTTTT.

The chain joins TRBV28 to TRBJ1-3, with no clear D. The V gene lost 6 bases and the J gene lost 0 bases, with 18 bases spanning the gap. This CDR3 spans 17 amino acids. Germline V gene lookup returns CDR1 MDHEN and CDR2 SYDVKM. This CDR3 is CASSVTPGANSGNTIYF. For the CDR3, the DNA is TGTGCCAGCAGCGTAACTCCGGGAGCCAACTCTGGAAACACCATATATTTT.

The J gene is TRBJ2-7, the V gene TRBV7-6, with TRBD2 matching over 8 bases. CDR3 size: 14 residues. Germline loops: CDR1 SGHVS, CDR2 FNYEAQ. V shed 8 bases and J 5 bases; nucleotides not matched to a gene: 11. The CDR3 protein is CASGRGGLDNEQYF. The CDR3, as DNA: TGTGCCAGCGGACGGGGGGGCCTGGACAACGAGCAGTACTTC.

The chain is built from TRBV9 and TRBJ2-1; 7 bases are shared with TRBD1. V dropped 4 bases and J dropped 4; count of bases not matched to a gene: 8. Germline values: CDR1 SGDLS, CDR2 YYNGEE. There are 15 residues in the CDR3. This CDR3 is CASSIGQEHYNEQFF. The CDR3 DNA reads TGTGCCAGCAGCATCGGACAGGAACATTACAATGAGCAGTTCTTC.